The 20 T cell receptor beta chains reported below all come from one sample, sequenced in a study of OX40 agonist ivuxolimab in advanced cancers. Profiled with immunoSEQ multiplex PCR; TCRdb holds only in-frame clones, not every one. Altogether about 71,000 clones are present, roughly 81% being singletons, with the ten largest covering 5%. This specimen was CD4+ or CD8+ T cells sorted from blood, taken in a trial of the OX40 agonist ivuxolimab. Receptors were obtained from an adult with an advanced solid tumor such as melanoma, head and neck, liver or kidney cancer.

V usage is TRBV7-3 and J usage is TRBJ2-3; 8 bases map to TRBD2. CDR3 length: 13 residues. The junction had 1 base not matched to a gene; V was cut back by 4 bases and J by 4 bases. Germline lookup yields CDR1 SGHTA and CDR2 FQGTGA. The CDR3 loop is CASSSGGPDTQYF. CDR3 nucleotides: TGTGCCAGCAGCTCGGGGGGGCCAGATACGCAGTATTTT. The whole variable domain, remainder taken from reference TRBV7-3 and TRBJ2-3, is GAGVSQTPSNKVTEKGKYVELRCDPISGHTALYWYRQSLGQGPEFLIYFQGTGAADDSGLPNDRFFAVRPEGSVSTLKIQRTERGDSAVYLCASSSGGPDTQYFGPGTRLTVL.

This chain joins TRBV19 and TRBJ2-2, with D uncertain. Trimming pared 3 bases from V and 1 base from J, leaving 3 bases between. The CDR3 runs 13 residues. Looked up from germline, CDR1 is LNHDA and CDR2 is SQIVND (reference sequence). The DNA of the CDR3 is TGTGCCAGTAGTATGCGGAACACCGGGGAGCTGTTTTTT. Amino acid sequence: CASSMRNTGELFF.

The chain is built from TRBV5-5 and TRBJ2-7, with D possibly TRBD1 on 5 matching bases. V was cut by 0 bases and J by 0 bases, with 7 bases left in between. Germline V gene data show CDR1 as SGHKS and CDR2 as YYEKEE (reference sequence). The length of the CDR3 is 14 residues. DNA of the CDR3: TGTGCCAGCAGCTTGGAGGGGCCCTCCTACGAGCAGTACTTC. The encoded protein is CASSLEGPSYEQYF.

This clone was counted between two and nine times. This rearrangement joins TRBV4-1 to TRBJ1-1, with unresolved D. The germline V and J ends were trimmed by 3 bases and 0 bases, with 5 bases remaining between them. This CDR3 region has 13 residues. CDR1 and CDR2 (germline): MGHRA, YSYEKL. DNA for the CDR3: TGCGCCAGCAGCCATCCGCTGAACACTGAAGCTTTCTTT. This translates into CASSHPLNTEAFF.

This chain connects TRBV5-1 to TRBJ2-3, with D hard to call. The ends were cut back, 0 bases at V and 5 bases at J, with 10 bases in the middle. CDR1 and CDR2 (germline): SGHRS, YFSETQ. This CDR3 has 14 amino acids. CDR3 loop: CASSLAGSGDTQYF. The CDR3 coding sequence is TGCGCCAGCAGCTTGGCAGGATCTGGAGATACGCAGTATTTT.

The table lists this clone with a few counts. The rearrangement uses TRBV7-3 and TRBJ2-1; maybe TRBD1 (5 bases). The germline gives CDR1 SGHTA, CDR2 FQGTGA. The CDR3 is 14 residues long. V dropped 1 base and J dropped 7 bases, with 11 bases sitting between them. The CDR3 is CASSLIWGSNEQFF. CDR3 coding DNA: TGTGCCAGCAGCTTAATTTGGGGCTCAAATGAGCAGTTCTTC.

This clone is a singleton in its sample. The CDR3 nucleotides are TGTGCCAGCAGCGTAGCGGGGGCCTCGGACGAGCAGTACTTC. This sequence encodes CASSVAGASDEQYF. V usage is TRBV9 and J usage is TRBJ2-7, with D possibly called TRBD1 or TRBD2 (6 bases each). Germline-derived CDR1 and CDR2 are SGDLS and YYNGEE. This CDR3 has 14 residues. V was shortened by 0 bases and J by 5 bases, with 12 bases between the two germline ends.

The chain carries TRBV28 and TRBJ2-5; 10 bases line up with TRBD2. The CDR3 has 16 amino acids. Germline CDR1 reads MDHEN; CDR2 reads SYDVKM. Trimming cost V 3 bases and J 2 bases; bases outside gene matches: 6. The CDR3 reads CASSFPGTSVQETQYF. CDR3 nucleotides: TGTGCCAGCAGTTTCCCAGGGACTAGCGTACAAGAGACCCAGTACTTC.

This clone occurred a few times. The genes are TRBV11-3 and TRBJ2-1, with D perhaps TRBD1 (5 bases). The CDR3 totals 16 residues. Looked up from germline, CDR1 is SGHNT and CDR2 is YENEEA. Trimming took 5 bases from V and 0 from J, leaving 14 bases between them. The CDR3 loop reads CASSKLDSSSYNEQFF. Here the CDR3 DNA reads TGTGCCAGCAGCAAACTCGACAGCAGCTCCTACAATGAGCAGTTCTTC. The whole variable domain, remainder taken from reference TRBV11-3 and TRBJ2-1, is EAGVVQSPRYKIIEKKQPVAFWCNPISGHNTLYWYLQNLGQGPELLIRYENEEAVDDSQLPKDRFSAERLKGVDSTLKIQPAELGDSAVYLCASSKLDSSSYNEQFFGPGTRLTVL.

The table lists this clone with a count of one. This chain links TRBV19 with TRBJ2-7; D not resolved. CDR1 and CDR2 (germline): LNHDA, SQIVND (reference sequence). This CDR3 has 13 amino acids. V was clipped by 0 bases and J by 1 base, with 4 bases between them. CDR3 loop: CASSIDRSYEQYF. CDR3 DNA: TGTGCCAGTAGTATAGACCGGTCCTACGAGCAGTACTTC.

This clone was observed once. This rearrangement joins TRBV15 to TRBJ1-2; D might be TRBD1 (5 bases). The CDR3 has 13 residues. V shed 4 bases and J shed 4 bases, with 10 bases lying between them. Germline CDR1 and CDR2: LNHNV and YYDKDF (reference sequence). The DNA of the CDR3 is TGTGCCACCAGCAATCAGGGTTCCTATGGCTACACCTTC. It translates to CATSNQGSYGYTF. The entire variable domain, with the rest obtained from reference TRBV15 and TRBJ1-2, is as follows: DAMVIQNPRYQVTQFGKPVTLSCSQTLNHNVMYWYQQKSSQAPKLLFHYYDKDFNNEADTPDNFQSRRPNTSFCFLDIRSPGLGDTAMYLCATSNQGSYGYTFGSGTRLTVV.

Here the CDR3 DNA reads TGTGCCAGCAGTGCAGGTAGCAATCAGCCCCAGCATTTT. This gives the protein CASSAGSNQPQHF. The chain carries TRBV2 and TRBJ1-5, with D unclear. V was pared by 4 bases and J by 0 bases, with 4 bases between. The germline CDR1 and CDR2 sequences are SNHLY and FYNNEI. The CDR3 runs 13 residues.

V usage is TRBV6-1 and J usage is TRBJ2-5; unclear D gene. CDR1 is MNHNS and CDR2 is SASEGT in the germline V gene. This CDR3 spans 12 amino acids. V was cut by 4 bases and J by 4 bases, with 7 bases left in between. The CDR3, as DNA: TGTGCCAGCAGTGTTTACCCAGAGACCCAGTACTTC. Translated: CASSVYPETQYF.

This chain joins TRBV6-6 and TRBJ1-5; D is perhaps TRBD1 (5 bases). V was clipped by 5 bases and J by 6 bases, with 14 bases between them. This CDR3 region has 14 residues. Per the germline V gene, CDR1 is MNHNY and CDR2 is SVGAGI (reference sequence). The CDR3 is CASSIRQGGQPQHF. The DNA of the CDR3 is TGTGCCAGCAGTATTCGTCAGGGAGGTCAGCCCCAGCATTTT.

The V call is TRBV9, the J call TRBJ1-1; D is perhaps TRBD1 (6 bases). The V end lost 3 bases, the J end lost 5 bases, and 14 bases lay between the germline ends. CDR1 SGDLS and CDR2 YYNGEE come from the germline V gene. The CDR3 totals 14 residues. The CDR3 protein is CASSAGSQGTEAFF. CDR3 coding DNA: TGTGCCAGCAGCGCCGGGAGTCAGGGGACTGAAGCTTTCTTT. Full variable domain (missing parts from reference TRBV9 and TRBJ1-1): DSGVTQTPKHLITATGQRVTLRCSPRSGDLSVYWYQQSLDQGLQFLIQYYNGEERAKGNILERFSAQQFPDLHSELNLSSLELGDSALYFCASSAGSQGTEAFFGQGTRLTVV.

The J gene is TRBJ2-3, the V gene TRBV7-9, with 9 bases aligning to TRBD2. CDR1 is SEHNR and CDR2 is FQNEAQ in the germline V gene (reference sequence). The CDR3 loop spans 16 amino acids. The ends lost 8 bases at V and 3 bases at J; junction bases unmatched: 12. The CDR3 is CASLRASGITTDTQYF. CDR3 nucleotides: TGTGCCAGCTTGAGGGCTAGCGGGATAACTACAGATACGCAGTATTTT.

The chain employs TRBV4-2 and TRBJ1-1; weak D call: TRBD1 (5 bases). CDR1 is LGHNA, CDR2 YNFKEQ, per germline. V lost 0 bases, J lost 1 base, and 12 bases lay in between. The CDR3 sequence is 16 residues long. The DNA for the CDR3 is TGTGCCAGCAGCCAAGATTACTTAGGACAGAACACTGAAGCTTTCTTT. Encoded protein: CASSQDYLGQNTEAFF.

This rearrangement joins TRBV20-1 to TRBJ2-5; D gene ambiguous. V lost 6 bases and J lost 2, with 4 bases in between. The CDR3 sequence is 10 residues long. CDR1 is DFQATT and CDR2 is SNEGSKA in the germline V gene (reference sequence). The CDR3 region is CSALQETQYF. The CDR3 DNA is TGCAGTGCGCTGCAAGAGACCCAGTACTTC.

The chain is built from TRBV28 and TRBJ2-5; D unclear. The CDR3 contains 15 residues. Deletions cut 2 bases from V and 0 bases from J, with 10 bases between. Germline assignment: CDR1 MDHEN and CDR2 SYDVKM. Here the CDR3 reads CASSLNWGNQETQYF. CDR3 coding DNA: TGTGCCAGCAGTTTAAATTGGGGAAACCAAGAGACCCAGTACTTC.

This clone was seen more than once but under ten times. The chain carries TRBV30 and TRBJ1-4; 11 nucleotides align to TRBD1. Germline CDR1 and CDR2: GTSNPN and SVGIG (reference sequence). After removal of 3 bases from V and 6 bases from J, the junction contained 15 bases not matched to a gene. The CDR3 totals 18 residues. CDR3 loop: CAWSGTPTGTGGDEKLFF. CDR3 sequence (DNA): TGTGCCTGGAGCGGTACCCCTACCGGGACAGGGGGGGATGAAAAACTGTTTTTT.